Shown below are 8 T cell receptor beta chains from a single sample sequenced in a study of blood T cell repertoires in COVID-19. The assay was immunoSEQ multiplex PCR, and TCRdb's table has in-frame clones only and misses some. This table holds some 340,000 clones, about 90% found once. Source material: PBMCs or T cells enriched from blood (not recorded which). All receptors derive from a woman aged 30 to 39 who had recovered from COVID-19.

This chain joins TRBV5-1 and TRBJ2-2; 9 bases are shared with TRBD2. The CDR3 extends over 17 amino acids. Germline trimming cut 1 base from V and 0 bases from J; bases unmatched to any gene: 4. The germline gives CDR1 SGHRS, CDR2 YFSETQ. The CDR3 protein is CASSLSGGGANTGELFF. CDR3 sequence (DNA): TGCGCCAGCAGCTTGAGCGGCGGGGGGGCGAACACCGGGGAGCTGTTTTTT.

The chain combines TRBV4-1 with TRBJ1-6, with a weak D call TRBD1 (6 bases). The CDR3 is 15 amino acids. V was shortened by 3 bases and J by 6 bases, with 12 bases between the two germline ends. Germline V gene lookup returns CDR1 MGHRA and CDR2 YSYEKL. The chain's CDR3 is CASSHEGGGNSPLHF. In nucleotides, the CDR3 is TGCGCCAGCAGCCATGAAGGGGGGGGTAATTCACCCCTCCACTTT.

The chain has TRBV19 and TRBJ1-1; TRBD1 agrees at 7 bases. There are 13 residues in the CDR3. V dropped 5 bases and J dropped 4; count of bases not matched to a gene: 4. The germline CDR1 and CDR2 sequences are LNHDA and SQIVND (reference sequence). In nucleotides, the CDR3 is TGTGCCAGTAGTCACAGGGGCCCCACTGAAGCTTTCTTT. Amino acids: CASSHRGPTEAFF.

The V and J genes are TRBV4-3 and TRBJ2-7; 8 nucleotides line up with TRBD1. The CDR3 runs 14 residues. From germline, CDR1 is LGHNA and CDR2 YSLEER. Trimming took 4 bases from V and 2 from J; bases not matched to a gene: 4. The CDR3 here is CASSPGQGTYEQYF. The CDR3 DNA reads TGCGCCAGCAGCCCTGGACAGGGTACCTACGAGCAGTACTTC.

V usage is TRBV5-4 and J usage is TRBJ1-2, with 8 bases lining up with TRBD1. From germline, CDR1 is SGHNT and CDR2 YYREEE (reference sequence). CDR3 size: 13 residues. J gave up 2 bases and V 4 bases, and 1 base lay outside the gene matches. The CDR3 sequence is CASSRDRNYGYTF. CDR3 DNA: TGTGCCAGCAGCCGGGACAGGAACTATGGCTACACCTTC.

J is TRBJ2-3 and V is TRBV10-2, with 7 bases that match TRBD1. Per germline, CDR1 WSHSY and CDR2 SAAADI. J was trimmed by 2 bases and V by 6 bases; bases with no gene match: 11. The CDR3 consists of 16 residues. The chain's CDR3 is CASRSAEGGVTDTQYF. CDR3 in DNA: TGCGCCAGCAGATCCGCGGAAGGGGGCGTCACAGATACGCAGTATTTT.

The CDR3 nucleotides are TGTGCCAGCAGTTTCGGGGGGGGACCTAATGAAAAACTGTTTTTT. It codes for CASSFGGGPNEKLFF. The chain links TRBV27 to TRBJ1-4; D might be TRBD1 (5 bases). The length of the CDR3 is 15 residues. V lost 3 bases to trimming and J lost 3 bases, with 11 bases between them. The V gene's germline CDR1 is MNHEY and CDR2 SMNVEV (reference sequence).

The chain uses TRBV11-2 and TRBJ1-2, with D possibly being TRBD1 (5 bases). The CDR3 is made up of 15 amino acids. Germline-derived CDR1 and CDR2 are SGHAT and FQNNGV. Trimming left V 5 bases short and J 6 bases short, with 19 bases between. The CDR3 DNA is TGTGCCAGCAGCGGAGGGGTGGGGGTAGATAATGGCTACACCTTC. Protein product: CASSGGVGVDNGYTF. The full variable domain, with the rest looked up from reference TRBV11-2 and TRBJ1-2, is EAGVAQSPRYKIIEKRQSVAFWCNPISGHATLYWYQQILGQGPKLLIQFQNNGVVDDSQLPKDRFSAERLKGVDSTLKIQPAKLEDSAVYLCASSGGVGVDNGYTFGSGTRLTVV.